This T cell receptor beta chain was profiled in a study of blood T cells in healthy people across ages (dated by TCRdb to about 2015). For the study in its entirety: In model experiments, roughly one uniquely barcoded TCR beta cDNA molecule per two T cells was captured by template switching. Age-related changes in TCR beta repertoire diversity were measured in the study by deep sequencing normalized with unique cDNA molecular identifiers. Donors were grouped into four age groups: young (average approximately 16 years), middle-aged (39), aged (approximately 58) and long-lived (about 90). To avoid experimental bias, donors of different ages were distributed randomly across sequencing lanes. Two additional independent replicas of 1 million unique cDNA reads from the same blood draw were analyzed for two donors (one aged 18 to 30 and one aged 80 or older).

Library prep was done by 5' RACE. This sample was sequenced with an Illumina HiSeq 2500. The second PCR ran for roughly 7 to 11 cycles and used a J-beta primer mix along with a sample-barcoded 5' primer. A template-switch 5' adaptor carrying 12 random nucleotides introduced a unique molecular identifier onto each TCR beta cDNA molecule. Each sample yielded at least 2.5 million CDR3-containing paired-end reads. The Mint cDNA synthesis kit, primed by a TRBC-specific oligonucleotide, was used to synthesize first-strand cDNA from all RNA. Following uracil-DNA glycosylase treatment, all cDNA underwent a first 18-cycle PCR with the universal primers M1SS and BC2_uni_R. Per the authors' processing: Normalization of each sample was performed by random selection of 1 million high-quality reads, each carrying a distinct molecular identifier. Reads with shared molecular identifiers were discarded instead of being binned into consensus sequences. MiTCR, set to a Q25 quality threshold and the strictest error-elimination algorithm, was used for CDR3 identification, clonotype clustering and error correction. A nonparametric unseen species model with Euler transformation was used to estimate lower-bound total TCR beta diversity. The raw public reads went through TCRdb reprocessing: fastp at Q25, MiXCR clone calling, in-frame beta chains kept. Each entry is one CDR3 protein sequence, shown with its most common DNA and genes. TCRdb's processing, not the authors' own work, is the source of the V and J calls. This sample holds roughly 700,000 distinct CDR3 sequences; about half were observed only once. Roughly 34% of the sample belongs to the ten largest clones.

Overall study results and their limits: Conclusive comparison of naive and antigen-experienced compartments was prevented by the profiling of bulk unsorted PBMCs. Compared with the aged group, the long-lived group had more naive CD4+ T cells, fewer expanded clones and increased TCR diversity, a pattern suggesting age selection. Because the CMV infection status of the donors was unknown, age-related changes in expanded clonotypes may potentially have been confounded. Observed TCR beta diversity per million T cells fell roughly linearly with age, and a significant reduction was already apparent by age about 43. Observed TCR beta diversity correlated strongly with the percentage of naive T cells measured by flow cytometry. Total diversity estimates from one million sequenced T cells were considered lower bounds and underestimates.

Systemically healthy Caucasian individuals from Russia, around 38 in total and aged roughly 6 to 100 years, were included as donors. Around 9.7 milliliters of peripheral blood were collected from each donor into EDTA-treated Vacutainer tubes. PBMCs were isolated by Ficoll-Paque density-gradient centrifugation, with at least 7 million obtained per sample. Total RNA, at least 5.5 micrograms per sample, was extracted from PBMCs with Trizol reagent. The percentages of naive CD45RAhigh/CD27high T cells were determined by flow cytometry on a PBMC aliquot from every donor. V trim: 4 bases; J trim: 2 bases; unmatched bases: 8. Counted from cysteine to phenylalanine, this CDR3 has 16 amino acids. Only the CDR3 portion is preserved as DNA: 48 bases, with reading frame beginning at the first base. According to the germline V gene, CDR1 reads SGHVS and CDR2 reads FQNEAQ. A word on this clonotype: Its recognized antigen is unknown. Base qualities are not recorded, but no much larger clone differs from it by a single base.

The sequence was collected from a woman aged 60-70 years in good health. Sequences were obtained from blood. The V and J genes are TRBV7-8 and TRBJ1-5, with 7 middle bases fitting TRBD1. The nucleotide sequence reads TGTGCCAGCAGCTACCAGGGGGGGGCGGGCAATCAGCCCCAGCATTTT. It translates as CASSYQGGAGNQPQHF. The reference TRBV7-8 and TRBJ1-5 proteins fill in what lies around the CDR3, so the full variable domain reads GAGVSQSPRYKVAKRGQDVALRCDPISGHVSLFWYQQALGQGPEFLTYFQNEAQLDKSGLPSDRFFAERPEGSVSTLKIQRTQQEDSAVYLCASSYQGGAGNQPQHFGDGTRLSIL.